The 12 T cell receptor beta chains listed next were all sequenced from one sample in a study of cytomegalovirus exposure and HLA in healthy donors. The PCR ran on 60 Vbeta and 13 Jbeta primers. Produced via immunoSEQ multiplex PCR; TCRdb's table is partial and in-frame only. The table lists 250,000 or so clones, approximately 87% of them singletons. The sequenced sample consisted of PBMCs. These receptors were collected from a human donor in good health.

This clone was counted a single time. The chain carries TRBV7-9 and TRBJ2-7; D is ambiguous. V was pared by 4 bases and J by 3 bases, with 7 bases between. The CDR3 extends over 12 amino acids. The germline V gene encodes CDR1 SEHNR and CDR2 FQNEAQ (reference sequence). CDR3 sequence reads: CASSSYHYEQYF. In DNA form, the CDR3 reads TGTGCCAGCAGCTCCTACCACTACGAGCAGTACTTC.

The genes are TRBV4-1 and TRBJ1-5; the match to TRBD1 covers 8 bases. Germline assignment: CDR1 MGHRA and CDR2 YSYEKL. V dropped 0 bases and J dropped 3; count of bases not matched to a gene: 1. CDR3 length equals 15 residues. CDR3 nucleotide sequence: TGCGCCAGCAGCCAAGAGGACAGGGCCAATCAGCCCCAGCATTTT. This gives the protein CASSQEDRANQPQHF.

The chain employs TRBV6-4 and TRBJ2-7, with D possibly TRBD1 on 6 matching bases. With 5 bases removed from V and 6 bases from J, the gap between germline ends came to 17 bases. The V gene's germline CDR1 is MRHNA and CDR2 SNTAGT. The CDR3 extends over 14 amino acids. The CDR3 DNA is TGTGCCAGCAGTACAGGGTATCTGTACTGCGAGCAGTACTTC. It translates to CASSTGYLYCEQYF.

CDR3 sequence: CASSLEAGAYNEQFF. Written as DNA, the CDR3 is TGCGCCAGCAGCTTGGAAGCGGGAGCGTACAATGAGCAGTTCTTC. The chain couples TRBV5-1 to TRBJ2-1, with 8 bases aligning to TRBD2. V lost 0 bases and J lost 4; bases outside the gene matches: 3. The germline V gene has CDR1 SGHRS and CDR2 YFSETQ. This CDR3 spans 15 amino acids.

V usage is TRBV30 and J usage is TRBJ2-2; 8 nucleotides match TRBD1. The germline gives CDR1 GTSNPN, CDR2 SVGIG (reference sequence). The V segment lost 2 bases and the J segment 7 bases; nucleotides outside the gene matches: 6. The CDR3 length is 14 residues. CDR3 region: CAWSITGGDGELFF. The CDR3 nucleotides are TGTGCCTGGAGTATTACAGGGGGTGACGGGGAGCTGTTTTTT. Filled out from reference TRBV30 and TRBJ2-2, the complete variable domain reads SQTIHQWPATLVQPVGSPLSLECTVEGTSNPNLYWYRQAAGRGLQLLFYSVGIGQISSEVPQNLSASRPQDRQFILSSKKLLLSDSGFYLCAWSITGGDGELFFGEGSRLTVL.

The chain carries TRBV5-1 and TRBJ2-3; 15 positions agree with TRBD2. V was pared by 5 bases and J by 4 bases, with 14 bases of the junction left unmatched. The germline V gene encodes CDR1 SGHRS and CDR2 YFSETQ. CDR3 length: 19 residues. The CDR3 sequence is CASSLGLAGGPVRADTQYF. The DNA of the CDR3 is TGCGCCAGCAGTCTCGGACTAGCGGGAGGGCCAGTTCGAGCAGATACGCAGTATTTT.

The rearrangement links TRBV19 to TRBJ2-1; 10 nucleotides line up with TRBD2. The junction had 13 bases not matched to a gene; V was cut back by 7 bases and J by 7 bases. This CDR3 is 16 amino acids long. The V gene's germline CDR1 is LNHDA and CDR2 SQIVND (reference sequence). CDR3 sequence: CASTKSGRAGLNEQFF. The CDR3 DNA follows: TGTGCCAGTACGAAAAGCGGGAGGGCCGGATTGAATGAGCAGTTCTTC.

The sample holds a few counts of this clone. V is TRBV28 and J is TRBJ1-6, with 9 bases identical to TRBD1. This CDR3 is built from 15 residues. CDR1 is MDHEN, CDR2 SYDVKM, per germline. Germline trimming cut 4 bases from V and 9 bases from J; bases unmatched to any gene: 7. CDR3 DNA sequence: TGTGCCAGCAGTTCCACCGGGACAGGGCTTTCACCCCTCCACTTT. This sequence encodes CASSSTGTGLSPLHF. The variable domain in full, with the rest retrieved from reference TRBV28 and TRBJ1-6, is DVKVTQSSRYLVKRTGEKVFLECVQDMDHENMFWYRQDPGLGLRLIYFSYDVKMKEKGDIPEGYSVSREKKERFSLILESASTNQTSMYLCASSSTGTGLSPLHFGNGTRLTVT.

Only one count was recorded for this clone. The CDR3 here is CASSLDTGTNTEAFF. The DNA of the CDR3 is TGTGCCAGCAGCTTGGACACAGGGACGAACACTGAAGCTTTCTTT. The chain employs TRBV7-9 and TRBJ1-1; a weak D match, TRBD1 (6 bases). V lost 3 bases and J lost 1, with 12 bases in between. Germline values: CDR1 SEHNR, CDR2 FQNEAQ (reference sequence). This CDR3 has 15 residues.

The rearrangement links TRBV2 to TRBJ2-7, with a weak D call TRBD1 (6 bases). The germline V and J ends were trimmed by 6 bases and 3 bases, with 15 bases remaining between them. CDR3 length equals 14 residues. Germline lookup yields CDR1 SNHLY and CDR2 FYNNEI. The CDR3 bases are TGTGCCAGCAGGGATAACGAGGACAGCTACGAGCAGTACTTC. Protein: CASRDNEDSYEQYF.

In this sample, this clone turned up a few times. V gene TRBV7-3 combines with J gene TRBJ2-1; the match to TRBD2 covers 9 bases. With V trimmed by 5 bases and J by 3 bases, 2 bases remained unmatched. Germline CDR1 reads SGHTA; CDR2 reads FQGTGA. The CDR3 runs to 14 residues. CDR3 sequence: CASSRTSDYNEQFF. The CDR3 region has the DNA TGTGCCAGCAGCCGGACTAGCGACTACAATGAGCAGTTCTTC. Full variable domain (remainder filled in from reference TRBV7-3 and TRBJ2-1): GAGVSQTPSNKVTEKGKYVELRCDPISGHTALYWYRQSLGQGPEFLIYFQGTGAADDSGLPNDRFFAVRPEGSVSTLKIQRTERGDSAVYLCASSRTSDYNEQFFGPGTRLTVL.

CDR3 loop: CASSLVSGRHVDEQFF. CDR3 coding DNA: TGTGCCAGCAGCTTAGTTTCTGGGAGGCACGTCGATGAGCAGTTCTTC. The chain uses TRBV7-9 and TRBJ2-1, with TRBD2 as a possible D gene (6 bases). This CDR3 is 16 amino acids long. CDR1 SEHNR and CDR2 FQNEAQ come from the germline V gene (reference sequence). V was shortened by 1 base and J by 8 bases, with 18 bases between the two germline ends.